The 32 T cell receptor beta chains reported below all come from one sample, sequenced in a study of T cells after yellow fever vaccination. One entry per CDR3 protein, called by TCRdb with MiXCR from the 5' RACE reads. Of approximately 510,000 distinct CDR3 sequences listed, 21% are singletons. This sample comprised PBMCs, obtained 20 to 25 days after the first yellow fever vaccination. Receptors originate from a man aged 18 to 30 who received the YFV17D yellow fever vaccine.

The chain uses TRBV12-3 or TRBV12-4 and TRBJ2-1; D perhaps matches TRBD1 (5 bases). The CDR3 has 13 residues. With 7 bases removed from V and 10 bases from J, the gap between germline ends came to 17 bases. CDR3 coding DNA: TGTGCCAGCACCCCCCCGACAGTCCAAGAGCAGTTCTTC. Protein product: CASTPPTVQEQFF.

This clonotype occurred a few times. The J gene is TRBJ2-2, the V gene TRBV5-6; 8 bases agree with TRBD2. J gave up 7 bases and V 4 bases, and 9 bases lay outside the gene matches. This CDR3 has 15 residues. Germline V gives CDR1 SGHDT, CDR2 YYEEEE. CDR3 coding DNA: TGTGCCAGCAGCCTCGACGGACTAGCCGACGGGGAGCTGTTTTTT. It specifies CASSLDGLADGELFF.

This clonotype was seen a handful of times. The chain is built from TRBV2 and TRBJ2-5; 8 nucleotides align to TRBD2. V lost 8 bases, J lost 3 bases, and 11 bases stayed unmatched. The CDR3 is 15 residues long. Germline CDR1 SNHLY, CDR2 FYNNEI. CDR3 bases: TGTGCCAGCTCCCGCGAGACAGCGGGGGAAGAGACCCAGTACTTC. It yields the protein CASSRETAGEETQYF.

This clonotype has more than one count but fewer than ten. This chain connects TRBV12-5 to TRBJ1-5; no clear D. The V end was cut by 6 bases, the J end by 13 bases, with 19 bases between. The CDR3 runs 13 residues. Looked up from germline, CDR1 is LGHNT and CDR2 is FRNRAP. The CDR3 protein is CASGTGSGQRQHF. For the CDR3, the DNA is TGTGCTAGTGGCACGGGGTCGGGCCAGCGGCAGCATTTT.

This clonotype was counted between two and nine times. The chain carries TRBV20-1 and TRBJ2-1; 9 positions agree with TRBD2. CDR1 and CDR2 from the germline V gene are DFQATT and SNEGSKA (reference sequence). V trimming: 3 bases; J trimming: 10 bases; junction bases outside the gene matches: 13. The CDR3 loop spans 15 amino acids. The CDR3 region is CSASVSGGLSSEQFF. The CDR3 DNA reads TGCAGTGCTAGTGTTAGCGGGGGCCTCTCGTCAGAGCAGTTCTTC.

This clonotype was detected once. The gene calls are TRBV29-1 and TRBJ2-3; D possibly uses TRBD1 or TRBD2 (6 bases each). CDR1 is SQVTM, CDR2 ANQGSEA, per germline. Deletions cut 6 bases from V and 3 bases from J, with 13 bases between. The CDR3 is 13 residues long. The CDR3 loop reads CSVRGLVTDTQYF. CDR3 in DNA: TGCAGCGTCCGGGGGCTGGTTACAGATACGCAGTATTTT.

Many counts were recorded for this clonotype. This CDR3 is CASSGDRGDTDTQYF. CDR3 sequence (DNA): TGCGCCAGCAGCGGCGACAGGGGGGACACAGATACGCAGTATTTT. The chain couples TRBV5-1 to TRBJ2-3; 9 positions match TRBD1. J lost 2 bases, V lost 4 bases, and 5 bases had no gene match. Germline V lookup: CDR1 SGHRS, CDR2 YFSETQ. The CDR3 is 15 residues long.

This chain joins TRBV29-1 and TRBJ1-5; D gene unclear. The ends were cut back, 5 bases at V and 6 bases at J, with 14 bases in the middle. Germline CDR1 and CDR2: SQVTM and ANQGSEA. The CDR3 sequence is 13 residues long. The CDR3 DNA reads TGCAGCGTTTTATTTGGTGGCAGTCAGCCCCAGCATTTT. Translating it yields CSVLFGGSQPQHF.

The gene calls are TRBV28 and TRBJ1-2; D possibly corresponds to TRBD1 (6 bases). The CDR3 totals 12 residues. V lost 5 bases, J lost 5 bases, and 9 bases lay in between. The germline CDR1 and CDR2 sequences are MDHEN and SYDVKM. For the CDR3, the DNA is TGTGCCAGCAGTGACAGGATTTATGGCTACACCTTC. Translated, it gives CASSDRIYGYTF.

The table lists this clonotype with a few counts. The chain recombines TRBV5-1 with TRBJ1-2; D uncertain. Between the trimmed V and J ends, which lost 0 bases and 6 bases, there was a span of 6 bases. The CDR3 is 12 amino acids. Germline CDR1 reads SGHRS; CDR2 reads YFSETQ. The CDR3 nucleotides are TGCGCCAGCAGCTTGGACAGACATGGCTACACCTTC. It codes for CASSLDRHGYTF.

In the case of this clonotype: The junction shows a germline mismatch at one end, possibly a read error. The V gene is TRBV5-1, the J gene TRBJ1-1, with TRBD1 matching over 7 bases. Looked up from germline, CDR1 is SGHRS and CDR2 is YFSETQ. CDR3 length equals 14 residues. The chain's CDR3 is CASSWREGATEDFF. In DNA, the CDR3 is TGCGCCAGCAGCTGGCGGGAGGGGGCAACTGAAGATTTCTTT.

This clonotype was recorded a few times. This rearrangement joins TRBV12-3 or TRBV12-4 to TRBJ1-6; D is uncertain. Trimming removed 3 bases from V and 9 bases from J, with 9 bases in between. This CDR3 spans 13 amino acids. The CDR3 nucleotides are TGTGCCAGCAGTTTCCCGTTGGGTTCACCCCTCCACTTT. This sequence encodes CASSFPLGSPLHF.

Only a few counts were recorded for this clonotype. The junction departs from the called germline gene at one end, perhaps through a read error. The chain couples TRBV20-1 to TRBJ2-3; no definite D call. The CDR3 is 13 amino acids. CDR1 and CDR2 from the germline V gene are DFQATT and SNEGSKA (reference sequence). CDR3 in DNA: TGCAGTGCTAGAGGGGTCTCCACACATACGCAGTATTTT. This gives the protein CSARGVSTHTQYF.

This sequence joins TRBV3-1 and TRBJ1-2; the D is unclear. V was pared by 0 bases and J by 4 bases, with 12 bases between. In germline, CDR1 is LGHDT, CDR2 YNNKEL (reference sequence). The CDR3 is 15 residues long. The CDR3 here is CASSQELTRVYGYTF. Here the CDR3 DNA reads TGTGCCAGCAGCCAAGAACTTACAAGAGTCTATGGCTACACCTTC.

CDR3 in DNA: TGTGCCAGCAGTTTGGGGAAGACAAGACCGTCTGAAGCTTTCTTT. Its protein is CASSLGKTRPSEAFF. The chain is built from TRBV27 and TRBJ1-1; D is uncertain. The germline V gene has CDR1 MNHEY and CDR2 SMNVEV (reference sequence). V lost 3 bases to trimming and J lost 6 bases, with 17 bases between them. The length of the CDR3 is 15 residues.

The CDR3 sequence: CSVADRRSEAFF. CDR3 bases: TGCAGCGTCGCGGACAGGAGGTCTGAAGCTTTCTTT. V gene TRBV29-1 combines with J gene TRBJ1-1; 7 bases are a match to TRBD1. Germline trimming cut 6 bases from V and 6 bases from J; bases unmatched to any gene: 7. The germline CDR1 and CDR2 sequences are SQVTM and ANQGSEA. The CDR3 consists of 12 residues. The complete variable domain, with remaining parts taken from reference TRBV29-1 and TRBJ1-1, reads SAVISQKPSRDICQRGTSLTIQCQVDSQVTMMFWYRQQPGQSLTLIATANQGSEATYESGFVIDKFPISRPNLTFSTLTVSNMSPEDSSIYLCSVADRRSEAFFGQGTRLTVV.

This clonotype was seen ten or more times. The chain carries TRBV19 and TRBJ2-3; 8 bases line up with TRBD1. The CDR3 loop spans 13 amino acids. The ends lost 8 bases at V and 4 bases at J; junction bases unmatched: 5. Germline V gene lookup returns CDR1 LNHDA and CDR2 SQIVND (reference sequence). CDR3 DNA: TGTGCCAGTCGACAGGGGCCCTCAGATACGCAGTATTTT. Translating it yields CASRQGPSDTQYF.

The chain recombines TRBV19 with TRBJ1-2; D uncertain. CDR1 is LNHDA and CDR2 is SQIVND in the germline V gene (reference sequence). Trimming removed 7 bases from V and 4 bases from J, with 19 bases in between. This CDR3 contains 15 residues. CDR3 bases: TGTGCCAGTACCCTTTCGAAGAATTCTATCTATGGCTACACCTTC. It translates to CASTLSKNSIYGYTF.

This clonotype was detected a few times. The CDR3 spells CASSLGAGVVVTQYF. CDR3 nucleotide sequence: TGTGCCAGCAGCTTAGGGGCAGGGGTCGTCGTAACGCAGTATTTT. The chain carries TRBV7-9 and TRBJ2-3, with D maybe TRBD1 (6 bases). The CDR3 is 15 amino acids. In germline, CDR1 is SEHNR, CDR2 FQNEAQ (reference sequence). Trimming cost V 1 base and J 9 bases, with 17 bases left between them.

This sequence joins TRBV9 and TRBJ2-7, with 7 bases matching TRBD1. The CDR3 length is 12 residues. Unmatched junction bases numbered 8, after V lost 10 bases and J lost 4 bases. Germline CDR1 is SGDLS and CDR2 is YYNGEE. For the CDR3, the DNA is TGTGCCGGCCGACAGGGAAAGTACGAGCAGTACGTC. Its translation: CAGRQGKYEQYV.

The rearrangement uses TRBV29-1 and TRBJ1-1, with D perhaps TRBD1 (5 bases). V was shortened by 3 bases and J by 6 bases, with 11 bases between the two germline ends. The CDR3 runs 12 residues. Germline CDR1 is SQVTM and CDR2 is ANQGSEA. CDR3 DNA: TGCAGCGTTGACAGGGATAACTCTGAAGCTTTCTTT. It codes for CSVDRDNSEAFF.

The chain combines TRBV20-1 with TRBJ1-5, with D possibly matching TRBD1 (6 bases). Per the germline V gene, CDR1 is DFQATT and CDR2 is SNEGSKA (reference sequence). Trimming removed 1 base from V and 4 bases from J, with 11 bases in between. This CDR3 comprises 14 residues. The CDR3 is CSARAGGGNQPQHF. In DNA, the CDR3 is TGCAGTGCTAGAGCCGGAGGGGGGAATCAGCCCCAGCATTTT.

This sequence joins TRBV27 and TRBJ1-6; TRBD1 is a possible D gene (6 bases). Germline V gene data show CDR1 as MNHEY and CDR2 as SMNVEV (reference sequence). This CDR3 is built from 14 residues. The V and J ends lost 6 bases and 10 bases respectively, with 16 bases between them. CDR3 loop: CASSLDRIWSPLHF. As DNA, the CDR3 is TGTGCCAGCAGCCTCGACAGGATTTGGTCACCCCTCCACTTT.

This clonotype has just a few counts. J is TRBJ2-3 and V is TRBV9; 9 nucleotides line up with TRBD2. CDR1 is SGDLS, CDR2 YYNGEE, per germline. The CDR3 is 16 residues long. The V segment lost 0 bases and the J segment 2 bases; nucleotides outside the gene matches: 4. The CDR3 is CASSVEGGGATDTQYF. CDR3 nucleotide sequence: TGTGCCAGCAGCGTAGAAGGCGGGGGGGCCACAGATACGCAGTATTTT.

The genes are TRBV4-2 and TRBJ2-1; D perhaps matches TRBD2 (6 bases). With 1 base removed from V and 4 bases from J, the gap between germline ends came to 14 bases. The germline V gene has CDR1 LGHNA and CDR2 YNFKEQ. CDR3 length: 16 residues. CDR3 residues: CASSQASRGTYNEQFF. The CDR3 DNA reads TGTGCCAGCAGCCAAGCCTCTCGGGGGACTTACAATGAGCAGTTCTTC.

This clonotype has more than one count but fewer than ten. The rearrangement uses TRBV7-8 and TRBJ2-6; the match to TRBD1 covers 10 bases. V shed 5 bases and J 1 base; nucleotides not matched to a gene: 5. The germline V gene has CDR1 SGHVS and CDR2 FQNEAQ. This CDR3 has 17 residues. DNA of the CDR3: TGTGCCAGCAGCCCGACAGGGGGCAGTTCTGGGGCCAACGTCCTGACTTTC. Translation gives CASSPTGGSSGANVLTF.

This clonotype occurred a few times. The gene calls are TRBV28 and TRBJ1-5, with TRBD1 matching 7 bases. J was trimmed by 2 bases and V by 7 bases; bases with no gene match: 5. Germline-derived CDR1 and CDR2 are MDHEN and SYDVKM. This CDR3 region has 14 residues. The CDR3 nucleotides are TGTGCCAGCAACCCTCAGGGGGGCAATCAGCCCCAGCATTTT. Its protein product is CASNPQGGNQPQHF.

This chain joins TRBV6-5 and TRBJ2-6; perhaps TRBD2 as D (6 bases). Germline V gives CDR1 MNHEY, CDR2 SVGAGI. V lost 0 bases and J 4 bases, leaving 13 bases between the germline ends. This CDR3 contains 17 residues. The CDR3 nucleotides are TGTGCCAGCAGTTACTCGGACTACCCCTCGGGGGCCAACGTCCTGACTTTC. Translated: CASSYSDYPSGANVLTF.

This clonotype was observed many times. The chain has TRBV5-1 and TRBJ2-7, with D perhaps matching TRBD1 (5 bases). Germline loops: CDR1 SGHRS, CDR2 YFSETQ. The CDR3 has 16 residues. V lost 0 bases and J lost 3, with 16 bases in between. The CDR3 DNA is TGCGCCAGCAGCTTGGTTCCGCAGCAGGGCGGCTACGAGCAGTACTTC. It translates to CASSLVPQQGGYEQYF.

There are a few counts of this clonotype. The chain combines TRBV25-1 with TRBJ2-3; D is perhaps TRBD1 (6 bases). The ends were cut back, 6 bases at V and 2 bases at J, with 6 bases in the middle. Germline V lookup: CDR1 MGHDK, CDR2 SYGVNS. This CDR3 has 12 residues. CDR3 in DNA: TGTGCCAGCAGGGGGGCCACAGATACGCAGTATTTT. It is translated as CASRGATDTQYF.

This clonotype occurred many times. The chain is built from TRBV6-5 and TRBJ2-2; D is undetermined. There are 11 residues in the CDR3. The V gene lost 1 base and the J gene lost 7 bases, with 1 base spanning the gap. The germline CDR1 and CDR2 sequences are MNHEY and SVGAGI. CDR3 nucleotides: TGTGCCAGCAGTTACTTCGGGGAGCTGTTTTTT. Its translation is CASSYFGELFF.

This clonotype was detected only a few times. In nucleotides, the CDR3 is TGTGCCAGCAGCCGGGACTACAGCACAGATACGCAGTATTTT. Protein product: CASSRDYSTDTQYF. This chain links TRBV6-1 with TRBJ2-3, with 7 bases fitting TRBD2. The length of the CDR3 is 14 residues. Per germline, CDR1 MNHNS and CDR2 SASEGT. V shed 6 bases, J shed 0 bases, and the junction held 3 bases outside the gene matches.